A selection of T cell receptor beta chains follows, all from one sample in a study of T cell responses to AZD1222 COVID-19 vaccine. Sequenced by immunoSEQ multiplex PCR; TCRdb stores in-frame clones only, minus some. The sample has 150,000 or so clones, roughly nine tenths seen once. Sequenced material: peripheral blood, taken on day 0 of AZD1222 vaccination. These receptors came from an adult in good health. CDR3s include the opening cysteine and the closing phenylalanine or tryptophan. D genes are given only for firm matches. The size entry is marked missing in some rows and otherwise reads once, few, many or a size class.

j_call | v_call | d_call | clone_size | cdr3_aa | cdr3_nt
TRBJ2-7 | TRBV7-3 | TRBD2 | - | CASSSGGGRLYEQYF | TGTGCCAGCAGCTCTGGGGGGGGACGGCTCTACGAGCAGTACTTC
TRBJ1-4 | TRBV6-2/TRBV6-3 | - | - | CASSTALTNEKLFF | TGTGCCAGCAGTACGGCGCTCACTAATGAAAAACTGTTTTTT
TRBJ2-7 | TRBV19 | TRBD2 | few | CASSIEGGPYEQYF | TGTGCCAGTAGTATCGAGGGAGGGCCTTACGAGCAGTACTTC
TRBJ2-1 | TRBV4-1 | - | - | CASSQEWRVYNEQFF | TGCGCCAGCAGCCAAGAGTGGCGGGTTTACAATGAGCAGTTCTTC
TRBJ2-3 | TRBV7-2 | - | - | CASSLALVADTQYF | TGTGCCAGCAGCTTAGCGCTGGTGGCAGATACGCAGTATTTT
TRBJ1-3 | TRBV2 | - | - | CASSEVRGVSGNTIYF | TGTGCCAGCAGTGAAGTACGGGGAGTCTCTGGAAACACCATATATTTT
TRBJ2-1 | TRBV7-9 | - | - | CASSSWRNEQFF | TGTGCCAGCAGCTCGTGGAGGAATGAGCAGTTCTTC
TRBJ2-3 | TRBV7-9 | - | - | CASSLTEAADTQYF | TGTGCCAGCAGCTTAACGGAGGCTGCAGATACGCAGTATTTT
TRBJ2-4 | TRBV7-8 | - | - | CASSFRTLGNIQYF | TGTGCCAGCAGCTTCCGGACACTGGGAAACATTCAGTACTTC
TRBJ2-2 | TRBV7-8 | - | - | CASSHSTGGTGELFF | TGTGCCAGCAGCCATTCGACTGGCGGCACCGGGGAGCTGTTTTTT
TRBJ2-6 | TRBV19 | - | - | CASSIWLSGGANVLTF | TGTGCCAGTAGTATCTGGCTCTCGGGAGGGGCCAACGTCCTGACTTTC
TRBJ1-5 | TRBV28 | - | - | CASSLWTDPQPQHF | TGTGCCAGCAGTTTATGGACGGACCCTCAGCCCCAGCATTTT
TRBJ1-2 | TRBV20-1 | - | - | CSAPDNGYTF | TGCAGTGCCCCCGACAACGGCTACACCTTC
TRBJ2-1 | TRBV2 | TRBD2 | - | CASSEGLAVGVSYNEQFF | TGTGCCAGCAGTGAAGGTCTAGCGGTAGGGGTATCCTACAATGAGCAGTTCTTC
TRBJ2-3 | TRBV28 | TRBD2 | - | CASIPPRLAGGELTDTQYF | TGTGCCAGCATCCCCCCGCGACTAGCGGGAGGGGAACTCACAGATACGCAGTATTTT
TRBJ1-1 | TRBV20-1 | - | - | CSPSRGDTEAFF | TGCAGCCCTAGTCGGGGGGACACTGAAGCTTTCTTT
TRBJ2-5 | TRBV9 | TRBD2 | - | CASSPGPGLTQETQYF | TGTGCCAGCAGCCCGGGACCGGGACTAACTCAAGAGACCCAGTACTTC
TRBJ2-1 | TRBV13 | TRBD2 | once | CASSFERGFYNEQFF | TGTGCCAGCAGCTTCGAGCGGGGGTTCTACAATGAGCAGTTCTTC
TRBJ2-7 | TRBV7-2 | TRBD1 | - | CASSPDRAYEQYF | TGTGCCAGCAGCCCCGACAGGGCTTACGAGCAGTACTTC